This TCR beta chain stems from a study of blood T cell repertoires in COVID-19. Background on the study: Specimens from acute and convalescent COVID-19 originated in the United States, Italy and Spain.

The protocol was immunoSEQ multiplex PCR, while the TCRdb copy is restricted to in-frame clones and leaves out a portion. This table has about 210,000 clones, about 83% appearing once. This CDR3 contains 17 residues. Germline V gives CDR1 LGHNA, CDR2 YNFKEQ. V was clipped by 4 bases and J by 6 bases; unmatched bases: 15. The material sequenced was PBMCs or T cells enriched from blood (not recorded which). The receptor was derived from a young woman who had been exposed to COVID-19. The chain has TRBV4-2 and TRBJ2-5; TRBD2 matches at 9 bases. The CDR3 loop reads CASSPAGLRGGAQTQYF. Here the CDR3 DNA reads TGTGCCAGCAGCCCCGCCGGATTGCGGGGGGGCGCCCAGACCCAGTACTTC.